This TCR beta chain was identified in a study of blood T cell repertoires in COVID-19. For the study at large: Italy, Spain and the United States were the sources of the convalescent and acute COVID-19 samples.

CDR1 LNHNV and CDR2 YYDKDF come from the germline V gene (reference sequence). This CDR3 is built from 16 residues. V shed 0 bases and J shed 5 bases, with 16 bases lying between them. Under the authors' procedure: The assay estimated nucleated cells by amplifying reference gene primers. Here immunoSEQ multiplex PCR was the method, and the copy in TCRdb shows in-frame clones only, minus some. That table furnishes V, J and clone size, whereas the DNA furnished D and trimming. The data show some 270,000 clones, with roughly 89% seen just once and around 1.7% held by the top ten. Material: PBMCs or T cells enriched from blood (not recorded which). The TCR was taken from a woman between 40 and 55 years old who had recovered from COVID-19. The rearrangement links TRBV15 to TRBJ2-5; tentative D call: TRBD2 (6 bases). The CDR3 DNA follows: TGTGCCACCAGCAGAGATCGCTCGCGGGGTGGGGAGACCCAGTACTTC. Its translation is CATSRDRSRGGETQYF.